These 5 T cell receptor beta chains were sequenced from one sample in a study of blood T cell repertoires in COVID-19. TCRdb's table, derived via immunoSEQ multiplex PCR, lists solely in-frame clones and lacks some. The sample yields roughly 200,000 clones, around 76% seen once. The specimen was peripheral blood. Receptor source: a woman aged 45-60 years with active or convalescent COVID-19.

V gene TRBV24-1 combines with J gene TRBJ1-4; D possibly corresponds to TRBD1 (5 bases). The germline gives CDR1 KGHDR, CDR2 SFDVKD. The CDR3 extends over 15 amino acids. Trimming took off 3 bases at V and 0 bases at J, with 7 bases between the two ends. The chain's CDR3 is CATSDNRPTNEKLFF. In nucleotides, the CDR3 is TGTGCCACCAGTGATAACAGGCCAACTAATGAAAAACTGTTTTTT.

The chain employs TRBV7-6 and TRBJ2-1; TRBD2 matches at 7 bases. In germline, CDR1 is SGHVS, CDR2 FNYEAQ. After removal of 4 bases from V and 5 bases from J, the junction contained 8 bases not matched to a gene. The CDR3 is 15 residues long. The CDR3 region is CASSSLAKQNNEQFF. The DNA of the CDR3 is TGTGCCAGCAGCTCACTAGCGAAACAAAACAATGAGCAGTTCTTC.

The chain has TRBV7-2 and TRBJ2-7; 7 bases line up with TRBD2. Germline V gene sequence: CDR1 SGHTA, CDR2 FQGNSA. V shed 1 base, J shed 6 bases, and the junction held 9 bases outside the gene matches. CDR3 length equals 15 residues. The chain's CDR3 is CASSLEERDRCEQYF. CDR3 sequence (DNA): TGTGCCAGCAGCTTAGAGGAGCGGGACCGGTGCGAGCAGTACTTC.

V and J are TRBV11-2 and TRBJ1-1, with D maybe TRBD1 (5 bases). V gave up 5 bases and J gave up 2 bases, with 9 bases separating them. The CDR3 extends over 13 amino acids. From germline, CDR1 is SGHAT and CDR2 FQNNGV. CDR3 amino acids: CASSLRANTEAFF. DNA for the CDR3: TGTGCCAGCAGCCTCAGGGCCAACACTGAAGCTTTCTTT.

This clone appeared a single time. The gene calls are TRBV11-3 and TRBJ2-7, with 12 nucleotides matching TRBD2. CDR1 is SGHNT and CDR2 is YENEEA in the germline V gene. There are 15 residues in the CDR3. V trimming: 5 bases; J trimming: 3 bases; junction bases outside the gene matches: 5. In DNA, the CDR3 is TGTGCCAGCAGCCCTAGCGGGGGGGATCTCTACGAGCAGTACTTC. Translated, it gives CASSPSGGDLYEQYF.